This entry features one TCR beta chain sequence. As yet, its antigen is unknown. The sample comes from a study of CD8 T cells in Susac syndrome. Whole-study results and caveats: As the study acknowledged, the number of individuals in its TCR sequencing and HLA analysis was relatively small.

RNA was extracted with the RNeasy kit, and a quantity of about 0.45 to 1 ug was reverse transcribed using random hexamers. By means of immunoSEQ multiplex PCR, TCR beta CDR3 spanning 54 Vbeta and 13 Jbeta underwent amplification. In TCRdb, the immunoSEQ multiplex PCR reads were re-called with MiXCR into one record per CDR3 protein. The data show under 350,000 distinct CDR3 sequences, roughly nine tenths seen once. The TCR comes from a human donor with multiple sclerosis. The sample taken for sequencing was CD4+ T cells from PBMCs.

In DNA form, the CDR3 reads TGTGCCAGCAGCTGGGACAGGGGGCGAGGAGATACGCAGTATTTT. Encoded protein: CASSWDRGRGDTQYF. This rearrangement joins TRBV7-3 to TRBJ2-3; 12 bases fit TRBD1. J gave up 5 bases and V 4 bases, and 4 bases lay outside the gene matches. The germline V gene encodes CDR1 SGHTA and CDR2 FQGTGA. The CDR3 consists of 15 residues.